Sequencing of this T cell receptor (beta chain) was carried out in a study of blood T cell repertoires in COVID-19. Overall study context: In each case, the material was cDNA or gDNA derived from T cells, B-cell-depleted T cells, or PBMCs.

This clone was counted once. Libraries were prepared by immunoSEQ multiplex PCR; TCRdb keeps only in-frame clonotypes and omits some of them. This table holds 300,000 to 400,000 clones, approximately 90% found once. Germline CDR1 reads MNHNY; CDR2 reads SVGAGI (reference sequence). V was cut by 1 base and J by 13 bases, with 14 bases left in between. This CDR3 contains 13 residues. The gene calls are TRBV6-6 and TRBJ2-1; maybe TRBD2 (6 bases). Sequencing was performed on peripheral blood. The clonotype was recovered from a man aged 30 to 45 with COVID-19, enrolled during active disease. This CDR3 is CASSYFPAGSQFF. DNA for the CDR3: TGTGCCAGCAGTTACTTCCCAGCGGGTTCCCAGTTCTTC.